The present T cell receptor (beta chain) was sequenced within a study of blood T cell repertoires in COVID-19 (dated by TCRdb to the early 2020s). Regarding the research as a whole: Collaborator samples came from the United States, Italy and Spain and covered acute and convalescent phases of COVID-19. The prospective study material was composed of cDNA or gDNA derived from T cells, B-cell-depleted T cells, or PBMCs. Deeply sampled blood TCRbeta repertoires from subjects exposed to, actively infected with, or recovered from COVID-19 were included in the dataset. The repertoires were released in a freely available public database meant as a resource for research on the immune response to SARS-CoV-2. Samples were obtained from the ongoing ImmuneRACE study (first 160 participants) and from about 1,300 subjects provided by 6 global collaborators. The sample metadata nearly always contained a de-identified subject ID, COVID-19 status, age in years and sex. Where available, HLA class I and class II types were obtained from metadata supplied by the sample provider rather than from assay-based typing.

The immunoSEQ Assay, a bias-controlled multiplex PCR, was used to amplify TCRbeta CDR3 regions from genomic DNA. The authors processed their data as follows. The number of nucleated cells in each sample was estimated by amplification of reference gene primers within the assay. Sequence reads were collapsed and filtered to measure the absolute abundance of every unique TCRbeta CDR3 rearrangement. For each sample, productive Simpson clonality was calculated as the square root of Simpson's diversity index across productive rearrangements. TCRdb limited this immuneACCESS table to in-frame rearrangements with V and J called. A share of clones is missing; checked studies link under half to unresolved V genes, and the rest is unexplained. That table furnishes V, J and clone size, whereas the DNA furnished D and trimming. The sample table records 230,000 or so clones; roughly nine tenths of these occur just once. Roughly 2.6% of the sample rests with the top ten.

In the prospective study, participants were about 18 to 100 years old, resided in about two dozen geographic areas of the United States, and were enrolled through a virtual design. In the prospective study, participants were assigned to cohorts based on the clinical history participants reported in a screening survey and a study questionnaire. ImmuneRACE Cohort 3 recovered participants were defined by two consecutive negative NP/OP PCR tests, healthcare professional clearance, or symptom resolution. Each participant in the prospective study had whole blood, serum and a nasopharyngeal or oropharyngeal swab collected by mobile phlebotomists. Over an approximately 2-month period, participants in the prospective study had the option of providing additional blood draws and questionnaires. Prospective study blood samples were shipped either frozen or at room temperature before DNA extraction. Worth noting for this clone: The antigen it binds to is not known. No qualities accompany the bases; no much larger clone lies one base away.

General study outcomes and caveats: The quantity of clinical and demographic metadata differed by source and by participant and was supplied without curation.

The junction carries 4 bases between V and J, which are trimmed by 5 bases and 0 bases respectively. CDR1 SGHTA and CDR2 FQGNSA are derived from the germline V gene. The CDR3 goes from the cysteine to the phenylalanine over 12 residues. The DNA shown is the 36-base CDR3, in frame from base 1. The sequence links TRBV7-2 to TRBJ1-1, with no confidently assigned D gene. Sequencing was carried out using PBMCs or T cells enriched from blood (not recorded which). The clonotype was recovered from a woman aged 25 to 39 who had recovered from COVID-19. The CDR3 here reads CASSVMNTEAFF. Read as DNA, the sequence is TGTGCCAGCAGCGTAATGAACACTGAAGCTTTCTTT.